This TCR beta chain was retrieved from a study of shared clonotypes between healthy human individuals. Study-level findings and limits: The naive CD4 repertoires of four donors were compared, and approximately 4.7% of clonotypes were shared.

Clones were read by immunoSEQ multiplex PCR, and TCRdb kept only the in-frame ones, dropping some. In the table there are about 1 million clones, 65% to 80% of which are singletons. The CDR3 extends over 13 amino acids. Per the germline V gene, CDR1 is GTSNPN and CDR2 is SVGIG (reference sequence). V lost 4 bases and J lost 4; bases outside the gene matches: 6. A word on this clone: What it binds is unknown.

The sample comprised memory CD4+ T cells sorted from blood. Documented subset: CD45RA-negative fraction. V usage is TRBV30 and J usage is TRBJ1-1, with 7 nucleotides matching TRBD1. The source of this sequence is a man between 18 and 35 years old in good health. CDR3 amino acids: CAWIPHRGTEAFF. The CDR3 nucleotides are TGTGCCTGGATCCCCCACAGGGGCACTGAAGCTTTCTTT.